This T cell receptor beta chain was captured by sequencing in a study of blood T cell repertoires in COVID-19. CDR3 size: 15 residues. Germline V gene sequence: CDR1 LNHDA, CDR2 SQIVND (reference sequence). The V gene lost 5 bases and the J gene lost 8 bases, with 18 bases spanning the gap. This clone was seen just once. Clones were sequenced by immunoSEQ multiplex PCR, and TCRdb holds only the in-frame ones, with some missing. The top ten clones hold approximately 2.7% of a sample with about 150,000 clones, around four fifths of them seen once. Sequenced sample: peripheral blood. J is TRBJ1-4 and V is TRBV19; D might be TRBD1 (5 bases). This clonotype originated in a woman between 35 and 50 years old with active or convalescent COVID-19. The CDR3 DNA sequence: TGTGCCAGTAGTCAGGGTTTTGACGTTGGCGAAAAACTGTTTTTT. Its protein is CASSQGFDVGEKLFF.